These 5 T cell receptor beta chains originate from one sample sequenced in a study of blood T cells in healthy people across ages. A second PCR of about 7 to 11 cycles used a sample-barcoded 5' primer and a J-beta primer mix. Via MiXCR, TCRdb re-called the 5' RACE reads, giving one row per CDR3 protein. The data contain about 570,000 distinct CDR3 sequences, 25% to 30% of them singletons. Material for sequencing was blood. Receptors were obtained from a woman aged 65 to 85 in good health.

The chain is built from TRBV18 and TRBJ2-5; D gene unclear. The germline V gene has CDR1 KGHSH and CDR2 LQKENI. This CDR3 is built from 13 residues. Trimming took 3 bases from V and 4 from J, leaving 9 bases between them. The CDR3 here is CASSPPGSETQYF. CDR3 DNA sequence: TGTGCCAGCTCACCCCCAGGATCAGAGACCCAGTACTTC.

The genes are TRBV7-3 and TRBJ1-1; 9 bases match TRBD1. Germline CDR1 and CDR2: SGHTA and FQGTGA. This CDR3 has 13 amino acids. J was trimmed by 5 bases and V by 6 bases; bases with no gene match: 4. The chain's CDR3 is CASRGQGDTEAFF. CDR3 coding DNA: TGTGCCAGCAGGGGACAGGGCGATACTGAAGCTTTCTTT.

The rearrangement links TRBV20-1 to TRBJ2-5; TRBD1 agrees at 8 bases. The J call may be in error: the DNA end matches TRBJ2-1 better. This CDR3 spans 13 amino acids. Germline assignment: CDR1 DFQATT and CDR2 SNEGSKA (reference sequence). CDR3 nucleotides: TGCAGTGCTAGTTCAGGGGGCTGGAATGAGCAGTTCTTC. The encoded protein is CSASSGGWNEQFF.

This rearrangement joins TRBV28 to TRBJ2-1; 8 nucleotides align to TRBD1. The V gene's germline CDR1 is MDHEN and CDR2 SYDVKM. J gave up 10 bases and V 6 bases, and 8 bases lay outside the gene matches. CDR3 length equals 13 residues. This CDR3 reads CASSPHRDREQFF. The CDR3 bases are TGTGCCAGCAGCCCCCACCGGGACAGGGAGCAGTTCTTC.

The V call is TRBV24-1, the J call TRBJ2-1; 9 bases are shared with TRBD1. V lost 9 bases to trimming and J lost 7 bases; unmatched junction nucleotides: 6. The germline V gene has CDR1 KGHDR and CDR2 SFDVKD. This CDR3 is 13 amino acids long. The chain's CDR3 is CATEGTGRNEQFF. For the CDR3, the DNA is TGTGCCACCGAGGGGACAGGGCGGAATGAGCAGTTCTTC.